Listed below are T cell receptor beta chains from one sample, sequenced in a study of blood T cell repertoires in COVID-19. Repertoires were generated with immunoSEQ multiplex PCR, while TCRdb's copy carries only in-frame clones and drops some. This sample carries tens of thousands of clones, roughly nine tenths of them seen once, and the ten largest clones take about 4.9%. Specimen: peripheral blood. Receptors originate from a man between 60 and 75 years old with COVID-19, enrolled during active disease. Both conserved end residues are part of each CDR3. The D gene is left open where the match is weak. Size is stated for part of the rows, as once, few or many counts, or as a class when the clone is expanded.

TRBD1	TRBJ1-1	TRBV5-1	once	TGCGCCAGCAGCGAACCCGGGACAGGGGCCCCTGAAGCTTTCTTT	CASSEPGTGAPEAFF
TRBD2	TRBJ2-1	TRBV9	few	TGTGCCAGCAGCGTCGACGGGACTAGCGGGAGCATCAATGAGCAGTTCTTC	CASSVDGTSGSINEQFF
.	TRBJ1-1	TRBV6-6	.	TGTGCCAGCACTCTCCGGAGGGACGAAGCTTTCTTT	CASTLRRDEAFF
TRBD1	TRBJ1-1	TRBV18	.	TGTGCCAGCTCACCCGAGGGACAGGGTCTGGGCACTGAAGCTTTCTTT	CASSPEGQGLGTEAFF
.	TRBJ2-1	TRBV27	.	TGTGCCAGCAGTTTATCGACAGCCAGCTCCTACAATGAGCAGTTCTTC	CASSLSTASSYNEQFF
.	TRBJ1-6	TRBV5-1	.	TGCGCCAGCAGCTTGGACAGGGAGCATTCACCCCTCCACTTT	CASSLDREHSPLHF
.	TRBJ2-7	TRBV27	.	TGTGCCAGCAGTTTAGGCCGCAGCTCCTACGAGCAGTACTTC	CASSLGRSSYEQYF
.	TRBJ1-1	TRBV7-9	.	TGTGCCAGCAGCCCCGTGAAGGGAGTGAACACTGAAGCTTTCTTT	CASSPVKGVNTEAFF
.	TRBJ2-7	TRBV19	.	TGTGCCAGTAGTATCGGGTCTCCCTACGAGCAGTACTTC	CASSIGSPYEQYF
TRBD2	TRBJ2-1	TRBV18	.	TGTGCCAGCTCACCACGGACTAGCGGGAGGGAAGATGAGCAGTTCTTC	CASSPRTSGREDEQFF
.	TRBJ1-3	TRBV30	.	TGTGCCTGGAGTGAGCCGAGGACAGCGAGGGGAAACACCATATATTTT	CAWSEPRTARGNTIYF
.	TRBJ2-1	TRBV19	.	TGTGCCAGTAGTACTAGCTCCTACAATGAGCAGTTCTTC	CASSTSSYNEQFF
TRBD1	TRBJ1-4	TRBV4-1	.	TGCGCCAGCAGCCCGACAGGGTTCACAACTAATGAAAAACTGTTTTTT	CASSPTGFTTNEKLFF
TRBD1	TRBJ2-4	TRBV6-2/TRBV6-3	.	TGTGCCAGCAGTCTATCAAATACAGGGGGCGCTTCCGTCTACTTC	CASSLSNTGGASVYF
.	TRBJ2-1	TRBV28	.	TGTGCCAGCAGTCACCCGTCCGGCAGGGTCAATGAGCAGTTCTTC	CASSHPSGRVNEQFF
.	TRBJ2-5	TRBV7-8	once	TGTGCCAGCAGCATGATTACAGGGGGGGAGGCCCAAGAGACCCAGTACTTC	CASSMITGGEAQETQYF
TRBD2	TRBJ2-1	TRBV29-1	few	TGCAGCGCGGGACTAGCGGGAAAAGATGAGCAGTTCTTC	CSAGLAGKDEQFF
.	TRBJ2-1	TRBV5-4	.	TGTGCCAGCAGCTTGGGTTCGCGGGTCCAATCCTACAATGAGCAGTTCTTC	CASSLGSRVQSYNEQFF
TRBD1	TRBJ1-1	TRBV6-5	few	TGTGCCAGCATTCTCCGGGACAGGAACACTGAAGCTTTCTTT	CASILRDRNTEAFF
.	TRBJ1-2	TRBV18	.	TGTGCCAGCTCACGTACCAGTCTGGATGGCTACACCTTC	CASSRTSLDGYTF
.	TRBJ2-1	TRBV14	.	TGTGCCAGCAGCCAGTTAGGGAGGCCTAACAATGAGCAGTTCTTC	CASSQLGRPNNEQFF
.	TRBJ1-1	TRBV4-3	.	TGCGCCAGCAGCCAAGATTTGAGGGCAGGAGAAGCTTTCTTT	CASSQDLRAGEAFF
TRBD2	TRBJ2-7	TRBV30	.	TGTGCCTGGAGTCACACTAGCGGGAGCCCCTACGAGCAGTACTTC	CAWSHTSGSPYEQYF
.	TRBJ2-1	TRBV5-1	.	TGCGCCAGCAGCTTATACCTTACAGGGAGGGTATCCTACAATGAGCAGTTCTTC	CASSLYLTGRVSYNEQFF
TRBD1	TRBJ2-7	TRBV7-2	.	TGTGCCAGCAGCTTAAGGACAGGGAGCTCCTACGAGCAGTACTTC	CASSLRTGSSYEQYF
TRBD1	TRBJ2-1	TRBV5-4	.	TGTGCCAGCAGCCAGACAGGGGGGTACAATGAGCAGTTCTTC	CASSQTGGYNEQFF
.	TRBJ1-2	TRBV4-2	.	TGTGCCAGCAGCCAAGATCTTTTAGGGAGGATTGGCTACACCTTC	CASSQDLLGRIGYTF
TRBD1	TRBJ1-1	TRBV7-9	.	TGTGCCAGCAGCCGGGACAGGGACACTGAAGCTTTCTTT	CASSRDRDTEAFF
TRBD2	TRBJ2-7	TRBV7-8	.	TGTGCCAGCAGCTTAGTCCTGTCAGGCGGGAGGGTTCTGTACGAGCAGTACTTC	CASSLVLSGGRVLYEQYF
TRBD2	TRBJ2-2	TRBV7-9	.	TGTGCCAGCAGCCCCCCCCTCCGACTAGCGGGAGTGGGCGGGGAGCTGTTTTTT	CASSPPLRLAGVGGELFF
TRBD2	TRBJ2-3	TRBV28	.	TGTGCCAGCAGTCCCCCTAGCGGGATTACAGATACGCAGTATTTT	CASSPPSGITDTQYF
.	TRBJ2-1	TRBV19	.	TGTGCCAGTAGTCGACAGGGTTCCCAAGCGGGAGCCAACAATGAGCAGTTCTTC	CASSRQGSQAGANNEQFF
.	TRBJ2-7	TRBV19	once	TGTGCCAGTAGTAAGCAAGGACAAAGCTACGAGCAGTACTTC	CASSKQGQSYEQYF
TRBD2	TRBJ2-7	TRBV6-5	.	TGTGCCAGCGGGTGGGGGGGAGAGATAAACCACGAGCAGTACTTC	CASGWGGEINHEQYF
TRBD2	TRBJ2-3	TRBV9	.	TGTGCCAGCAGCGTAGAGGCTAGCGGGAGCACAGATACGCAGTATTTT	CASSVEASGSTDTQYF
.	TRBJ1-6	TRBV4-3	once	TGCGCCAGCAGCCAAGCTGATAATTCACCCCTCCACTTT	CASSQADNSPLHF
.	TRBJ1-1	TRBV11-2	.	TGTGCCAGCAGCCCATCAGGGGTAACTGAAGCTTTCTTT	CASSPSGVTEAFF
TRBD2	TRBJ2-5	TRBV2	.	TGTGCCAGCAGTGAAGGGGACTATCAAGAGACCCAGTACTTC	CASSEGDYQETQYF
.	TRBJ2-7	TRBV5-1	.	TGCGCCAGCAGCTTGGGACAGGTCGTCTACGAGCAGTACTTC	CASSLGQVVYEQYF
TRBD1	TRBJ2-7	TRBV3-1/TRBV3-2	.	TGTGCCAGCAGCCAAGGTGGGACAGTCTTCTCCTACGAGCAGTACTTC	CASSQGGTVFSYEQYF
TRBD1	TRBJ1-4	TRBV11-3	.	TGTGCCAGCAGCTTAGGAGCGACAGGGCGCGAAAAACTGTTTTTT	CASSLGATGREKLFF
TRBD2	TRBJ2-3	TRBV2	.	TGTGCCAGCGTAGGGGGACTAGCGGAAGATACGCAGTATTTT	CASVGGLAEDTQYF
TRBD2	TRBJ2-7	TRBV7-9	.	TGTGCCAGCAGCCACCTTAGCGGGAGGGCCGGGTACGAGCAGTACTTC	CASSHLSGRAGYEQYF
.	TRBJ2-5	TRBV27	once	TGTGCCAGCAGTAGAGTCCCATTGTACCAAGAGACCCAGTACTTC	CASSRVPLYQETQYF
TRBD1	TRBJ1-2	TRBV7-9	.	TGTGCCAGCAGCACCGACCGGGACAGAAACTATGGCTACACCTTC	CASSTDRDRNYGYTF
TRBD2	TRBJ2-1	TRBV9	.	TGTGCCAGCAGCGTATTCAGCGGGAGCCATGAGCAGTTCTTC	CASSVFSGSHEQFF
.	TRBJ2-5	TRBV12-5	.	TGTGCTAGTGGTTCCACCGACGGTTTTTTAGGGAGACCCCAGTACTTC	CASGSTDGFLGRPQYF
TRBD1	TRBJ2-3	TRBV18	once	TGTGCCAGCTCACCAGAGACAGGGGAAGATACGCAGTATTTT	CASSPETGEDTQYF
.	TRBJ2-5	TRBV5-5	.	TGTGCCAGCAGCTTGGAACCGAGGGAGACCCAGTACTTC	CASSLEPRETQYF
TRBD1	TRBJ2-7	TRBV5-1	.	TGCGCCAGCAGCCCGGGACAGGGAGGGACCTACGAGCAGTACTTC	CASSPGQGGTYEQYF
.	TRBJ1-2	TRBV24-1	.	TGTGCCACCAGTGATTTCCCAGGGTTCGGCTACACCTTC	CATSDFPGFGYTF